Described below is a single T cell receptor (beta chain) sequence and its context. Its specificity is not known. Pooled together were second doses at about 4 or about 12 weeks. The data were produced by immunoSEQ multiplex PCR, yet TCRdb's version contains in-frame clones alone and is incomplete. The table has 130,000 to 150,000 clones, more than 70% seen once. The sample belongs to a study of T cell responses to AZD1222 COVID-19 vaccine. CDR1 and CDR2 (germline): SGDLS, YYNGEE. Trimming stripped 0 bases from V and 0 bases from J, with 9 bases between. The length of the CDR3 is 15 residues. Points from the study as a whole: Spike was spanned by vaccine-associated CD4 TCRs, with dominance at 160-218 and 743-854.

This clonotype was obtained from an adult who received the AZD1222 COVID-19 vaccine. The chain links TRBV9 to TRBJ1-2; D remains ambiguous. The specimen was peripheral blood, collected 28 days after the second AZD1222 dose. CDR3 amino acids: CASSVGLIANYGYTF. The CDR3 bases are TGTGCCAGCAGCGTAGGCCTGATAGCTAACTATGGCTACACCTTC.